Listed below are T cell receptor beta chains from one sample, sequenced in a study of beta chain features in type 1 diabetes. Using immunoSEQ multiplex PCR, the repertoire was profiled, and TCRdb retains in-frame clones only, with some absent. The sample contains hundreds of thousands of clones, 13% of which appear only once. Sample: naive CD4+ T cells from blood. The receptors were gathered from a man younger than 35 with type 1 diabetes. Each CDR3 is given without its conserved first and last residue.

V gene: TRBV29-1; CDR3 protein: SSRRGDTDTQY
V gene: TRBV30; CDR3 protein: AWSFGGGSPGQY
V gene: TRBV7-9; CDR3 protein: ASSPGLMGETQY
V gene: TRBV2; CDR3 protein: ASSRTVLVSEAF
V gene: TRBV7-3; CDR3 protein: ASSATTVNTEAF
V gene: TRBV4-1; CDR3 protein: ASSPPPWLSSYNEQF
V gene: TRBV5-1; CDR3 protein: ASSLDGQGDADTQY
V gene: TRBV4-1; CDR3 protein: ASSQESEETQY
V gene: TRBV19; CDR3 protein: ASSQQGTSPLH
V gene: TRBV5-4; CDR3 protein: ASSFTGVTDTQY
V gene: TRBV6-5; CDR3 protein: ASSPASLRPQH
V gene: TRBV10-3; CDR3 protein: AISTLGNTGELF
V gene: TRBV30; CDR3 protein: AWSPGGPQETQY
V gene: TRBV7-6; CDR3 protein: ASSLSTDTQY
V gene: TRBV6-1; CDR3 protein: ASSPYGGEKETQY
V gene: TRBV5-1; CDR3 protein: ASSLADNSPLH
V gene: TRBV5-4; CDR3 protein: ASSLAPNEKLF
V gene: TRBV14; CDR3 protein: ASSQLTSGGSEQY
V gene: TRBV10-3; CDR3 protein: AISGPDRGGDSYEQY
V gene: TRBV10-2; CDR3 protein: ASSVDVAATNYGYT
V gene: TRBV4-1; CDR3 protein: ASSRLGTERIQY
V gene: TRBV29-1; CDR3 protein: SVVQGASSGANVLT
V gene: TRBV2; CDR3 protein: ASSTNTGELF
V gene: TRBV30; CDR3 protein: AWSVQGDTEAF
V gene: TRBV19; CDR3 protein: ASSMQAFYGYT
V gene: TRBV11-2; CDR3 protein: ASSAGLAGGTDTQY
V gene: TRBV19; CDR3 protein: ASSFGTDYGYT
V gene: TRBV15; CDR3 protein: ATSRDRVEQVADTQY